The clone carrying this TCR beta chain was picked up many times. Its antigen is not identified. The data belong to a study of metastatic and nonmetastatic thyroid tumors. The wider study: A comparison of repertoires was made across blood and tumor or nodule tissue from malignant and benign thyroid patients.

Each patient went into thyroid surgery without having received any treatment. As originally analysed: It was from CDR3 differences across clinicopathological groups that a distant-metastasis classifier for papillary thyroid cancer was built. With MiXCR, TCRdb called clones anew from the PCR reads. These V and J calls are TCRdb output, not the study's own analysis. Of 15,000 to 25,000 clones listed, approximately 22% are singletons. Germline V gives CDR1 MRHNA, CDR2 SNTAGT. The CDR3 loop spans 12 amino acids. The V end was cut by 9 bases, the J end by 2 bases, with 8 bases between. General study results and limits: Relative to benign nodules, malignant thyroid tumors were reportedly characterized by significantly elevated TCR beta diversity in blood and tumor.

This receptor was identified in a male donor with papillary thyroid cancer or a benign thyroid nodule (not recorded which). Some clones in this sample may be carry-over from other donors' samples. The genes are TRBV6-4 and TRBJ1-3; no clear D gene. Sequenced material: tumor tissue. CDR3 region: CARIVAGNTIYF. For the CDR3, the DNA is TGTGCCAGGATTGTGGCTGGAAACACCATATATTTT.